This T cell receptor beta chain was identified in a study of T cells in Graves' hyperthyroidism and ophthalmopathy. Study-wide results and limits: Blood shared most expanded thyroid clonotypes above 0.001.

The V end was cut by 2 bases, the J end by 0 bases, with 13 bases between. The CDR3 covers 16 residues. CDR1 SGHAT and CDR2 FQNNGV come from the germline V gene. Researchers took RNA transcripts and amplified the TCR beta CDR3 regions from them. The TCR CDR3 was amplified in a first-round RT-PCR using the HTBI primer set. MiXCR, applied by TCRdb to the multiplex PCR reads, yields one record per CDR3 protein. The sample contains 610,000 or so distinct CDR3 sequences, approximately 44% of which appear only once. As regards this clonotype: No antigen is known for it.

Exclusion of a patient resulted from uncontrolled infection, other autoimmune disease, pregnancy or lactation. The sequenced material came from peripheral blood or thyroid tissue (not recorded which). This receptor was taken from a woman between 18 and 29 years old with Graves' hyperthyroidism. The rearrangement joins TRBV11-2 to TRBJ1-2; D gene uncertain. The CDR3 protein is CASSLPAVFANYGYTF. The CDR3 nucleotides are TGTGCCAGCAGCTTACCCGCTGTCTTCGCTAACTATGGCTACACCTTC.